One T cell receptor (beta chain) is described in this entry. It lacks a known antigen. No base quality values were provided; no much bigger clone lies one nucleotide off. Patients underwent resection in Japan or China between about 2014 and 2018. Histologic diagnosis of each case was confirmed independently by two lung cancer pathologists on H&E slides. The AllPrep DNA/RNA FFPE Kit was used to isolate DNA from FFPE tissue. The sample belongs to a study of immune evolution from preneoplasia to lung adenocarcinoma (dated by TCRdb to about 2021). Context from the whole study: The study profiled immune contexture across lung adenocarcinoma precursors and invasive adenocarcinoma using immune gene expression, TCR sequencing and multiplex immunofluorescence. In total, the cohort included some 50 patients with pulmonary nodules, all of whom underwent surgical resection. The immune data were integrated with whole exome sequencing and methylation data from the same cohort of nodules. Resected precursor lesions (AAH, AIS, MIA) and invasive adenocarcinomas were compared with paired morphologically normal lung tissue. TCR sequencing data came from approximately 51 patients. Sample size was based on specimen availability rather than a prior power calculation. The study reported that more than 85 samples were used for TCR sequencing. POLYSOLVER was used to infer Class I HLA alleles from exome data, and LOHHLA was used to detect allele-specific HLA loss.

General conclusions and limits of the study: Normal lung showed the highest clonality, whereas later-stage lesions appeared to have higher T cell density and diversity but lower clonality. Findings were based on association rather than direct causation; larger cohorts with long-term follow-up and longitudinal biopsies were deemed needed. Normal lung had the highest top T cell clone frequencies, and these frequencies appeared to fall progressively from AAH through AIS, MIA and invasive adenocarcinoma. All patients were from Japan and China, so applicability to Western populations was uncertain.

The immunoSEQ hsTCRbeta Kit was used to sequence TCR beta CDR3 regions from DNA. The original pipeline was this. The ImmunoSEQ Analyzer was used to analyse the TCR sequencing data. T cell clonality was defined as 1 minus Pielou's evenness, as computed on productive rearrangements. T cell diversity was measured with the inverse Simpson index on productive templates. T cell density was defined as TCR beta template counts normalized to usable DNA, with usable DNA estimated by amplification and sequencing of housekeeping genes. Two-sided Kruskal-Wallis tests were used to compare TCR metrics across histologic stages. This immuneACCESS table, as held by TCRdb, lists in-frame sequences with V and J called but not all clones. Of the missing ones, under half trace to an unresolved V gene in checked studies; the others have no known cause. For V, J and clone size, that table is used; D and trimming come from the DNA. This sample has 7,400 or so clones in its table, and more than 70% of those were observed once. About 7.2% of the sample goes to the ten largest clones.

This receptor was identified in a person aged 65 to 85 with lung adenocarcinoma. Sequencing was done on a sample of FFPE adjacent normal lung tissue.

At the DNA level, the sequence is TGTGCCAGTAGTGGCAGGGGAGGCTACGAGCAGTACTTC. The translation is CASSGRGGYEQYF. The rearranged segments are TRBV19 and TRBJ2-7; the D gene cannot be resolved beyond TRBD1 or TRBD2, each matching 6 bases. The germline V gene (reference sequence) provides CDR1 LNHDA and CDR2 SQIVND. Taken from cysteine to phenylalanine, the CDR3 has 13 residues. Only the CDR3 DNA is retained, 39 bases long and in frame from the first base. V lost 5 bases and J lost 3 bases; the stretch between them is 11 bases long. Full variable domain (CDR3 extended with the reference TRBV19 and TRBJ2-7 proteins): DGGITQSPKYLFRKEGQNVTLSCEQNLNHDAMYWYRQDPGQGLRLIYYSQIVNDFQKGDIAEGYSVSREKKESFPLTVTSAQKNPTAFYLCASSGRGGYEQYFGPGTRLTVT.